The entry below describes one TCR beta chain. This sample stems from a study of blood T cell repertoires in COVID-19. In germline, CDR1 is LGHDT, CDR2 YNNKEL (reference sequence). The CDR3 contains 13 residues. The germline V and J ends were trimmed by 5 bases and 3 bases, with 10 bases remaining between them. The table came from immunoSEQ multiplex PCR; TCRdb's copy has only in-frame clones and leaves some out. The repertoire includes under 130,000 clones, 88% of them detected once, and about 3% sits in the top ten. This receptor was identified in a human donor in a cohort sampled during active COVID-19. The chain employs TRBV3-1 (or the pseudogene TRBV3-2) and TRBJ1-1; no definite D call. Sample: peripheral blood. The CDR3 DNA is TGTGCCAGCAGCTCCGGTTGGTACACTGAAGCTTTCTTT. It codes for CASSSGWYTEAFF.